A single sample is the source of the 21 T cell receptor beta chains below, sequenced in a study of cytomegalovirus exposure and HLA in healthy donors. The PCR had 60 Vbeta and 13 Jbeta primers. Profiling relied on immunoSEQ multiplex PCR, and the TCRdb table lists in-frame clones only, not all of them. The sample gives roughly 89,000 clones, about 80% of which show up once; about a tenth is in the top ten. The sample comprised PBMCs. All receptors come from a man younger than 45 in good health and CMV-seropositive.

This clone has just one count. This chain joins TRBV18 and TRBJ2-6; D is unresolved. This CDR3 spans 15 amino acids. With 4 bases removed from V and 1 base from J, the gap between germline ends came to 8 bases. Germline values: CDR1 KGHSH, CDR2 LQKENI. CDR3 sequence reads: CASSQTESGANVLTF. Written as DNA, the CDR3 is TGTGCCAGCTCACAAACAGAGTCTGGGGCCAACGTCCTGACTTTC.

The V and J genes are TRBV11-3 and TRBJ2-7; 7 bases fit TRBD2. The CDR3 spans 15 residues. Germline V gene sequence: CDR1 SGHNT, CDR2 YENEEA. V gave up 4 bases and J gave up 1 base; unmatched junction bases: 7. The CDR3 region is CASSSQTGGSYEQYF. The CDR3 DNA sequence: TGTGCCAGCAGCTCACAGACGGGGGGTTCCTACGAGCAGTACTTC.

With respect to this clone: Additional DNA sequences in this sample encode the identical CDR3. J is TRBJ2-5 and V is TRBV29-1; 8 positions agree with TRBD2. V trimming: 5 bases; J trimming: 2 bases; junction bases outside the gene matches: 7. This CDR3 comprises 14 residues. CDR1 is SQVTM, CDR2 ANQGSEA, per germline. The DNA of the CDR3 is TGCAGCGTTCCGATAGCGGGACCTCAAGAGACCCAGTACTTC. It is translated as CSVPIAGPQETQYF. Combining the CDR3 with reference TRBV29-1 and TRBJ2-5 gives the whole variable domain SAVISQKPSRDICQRGTSLTIQCQVDSQVTMMFWYRQQPGQSLTLIATANQGSEATYESGFVIDKFPISRPNLTFSTLTVSNMSPEDSSIYLCSVPIAGPQETQYFGPGTRLLVL.

This sequence joins TRBV15 and TRBJ1-6; 7 bases align to TRBD1. Losses at the gene ends were 0 bases for V and 2 bases for J; bases not matched to a gene: 10. Per the germline V gene, CDR1 is LNHNV and CDR2 is YYDKDF (reference sequence). CDR3 size: 19 residues. CDR3 sequence reads: CATSRDYGQEGTYNSPLHF. The DNA of the CDR3 is TGTGCCACCAGCAGAGATTATGGACAGGAGGGCACCTATAATTCACCCCTCCACTTT.

This clone was seen a handful of times. This chain connects TRBV19 to TRBJ1-5; no firm D call. V was cut by 6 bases and J by 4 bases, with 7 bases left in between. The CDR3 spans 12 residues. Germline V CDR1 and CDR2: LNHDA, SQIVND (reference sequence). CDR3 in amino acids: CASRAVNQPQHF. DNA of the CDR3: TGTGCCAGTAGAGCCGTTAATCAGCCCCAGCATTTT.

CDR3 region: CASSLGASQEYF. The CDR3 coding sequence is TGTGCCAGCAGCTTGGGAGCATCCCAGGAGTACTTC. This sequence joins TRBV7-9 and TRBJ2-4; tentative D call: TRBD2 (5 bases). CDR1 is SEHNR and CDR2 is FQNEAQ in the germline V gene (reference sequence). The V gene lost 3 bases and the J gene lost 14 bases, with 14 bases spanning the gap. CDR3 length: 12 residues.

The rearrangement uses TRBV5-1 and TRBJ2-5; 8 bases line up with TRBD1. Matching the DNA end better, TRBJ2-7 makes the J call doubtful. Germline assignment: CDR1 SGHRS and CDR2 YFSETQ. The CDR3 loop spans 16 amino acids. The chain's CDR3 is CASSLAGDRRIYEQYF. The DNA of the CDR3 is TGCGCCAGCAGCTTGGCCGGGGACAGGAGAATCTACGAGCAGTACTTC.

V gene TRBV6-1 combines with J gene TRBJ1-4; the match to TRBD1 covers 10 bases. The germline gives CDR1 MNHNS, CDR2 SASEGT. The CDR3 covers 16 residues. With 4 bases clipped from V and 5 bases from J, the junction kept 7 bases outside the gene matches. Here the CDR3 DNA reads TGTGCCAGCAGTGCCTACGACAGGGGGCGGAATGAAAAACTGTTTTTT. This gives the protein CASSAYDRGRNEKLFF.

This clone was seen once. The CDR3 DNA sequence: TGTGCCAGCAGCTTGTTACTAGCGGGGGACACAGATACGCAGTATTTT. Protein: CASSLLLAGDTDTQYF. The chain links TRBV5-4 to TRBJ2-3, with 11 bases that match TRBD2. The CDR3 has 16 residues. Germline assignment: CDR1 SGHNT and CDR2 YYREEE (reference sequence). V was clipped by 1 base and J by 2 bases; unmatched bases: 3.

This chain links TRBV30 with TRBJ1-2, with 9 bases fitting TRBD1. V shed 4 bases and J 2 bases; nucleotides not matched to a gene: 2. CDR3 length: 13 residues. Looked up from germline, CDR1 is GTSNPN and CDR2 is SVGIG (reference sequence). CDR3 loop: CAWKQGANYGYTF. The CDR3 DNA is TGTGCCTGGAAACAGGGGGCGAACTATGGCTACACCTTC.

The chain recombines TRBV5-5 with TRBJ1-6; TRBD1 matches 7 bases. V was clipped by 0 bases and J by 8 bases; unmatched bases: 5. In germline, CDR1 is SGHKS, CDR2 YYEKEE (reference sequence). The CDR3 length is 15 residues. The CDR3 DNA sequence: TGTGCCAGCAGCTTGGAGGACAGGTCTTATTCACCCCTCCACTTT. Protein sequence: CASSLEDRSYSPLHF.

The CDR3 DNA sequence: TGTGCCAGCAGTGGGGCGGAAACCGGCAATCAGCCCCAGCATTTT. Encoded protein: CASSGAETGNQPQHF. The chain combines TRBV28 with TRBJ1-5; D might be TRBD1 (5 bases). The CDR3 contains 15 residues. The V and J ends lost 5 bases and 2 bases respectively, with 13 bases between them. In germline, CDR1 is MDHEN, CDR2 SYDVKM.

This clone was found a few times. CDR3 nucleotides: TGTGCCAGCAGTCCACAGGGGATCGCAGATACGCAGTATTTT. Its protein is CASSPQGIADTQYF. V is TRBV6-6 and J is TRBJ2-3; 7 bases agree with TRBD1. There are 14 residues in the CDR3. V dropped 5 bases and J dropped 4; count of bases not matched to a gene: 6. Per the germline V gene, CDR1 is MNHNY and CDR2 is SVGAGI (reference sequence).

The chain combines TRBV27 with TRBJ2-7; 11 bases align to TRBD1. Germline V lookup: CDR1 MNHEY, CDR2 SMNVEV (reference sequence). This CDR3 region has 16 residues. V lost 4 bases, J lost 3 bases, and 8 bases stayed unmatched. The CDR3 protein is CASSSYSGTGGYEQYF. The DNA of the CDR3 is TGTGCCAGCAGTTCGTACTCCGGGACAGGGGGCTACGAGCAGTACTTC.

The chain carries TRBV4-2 and TRBJ2-3; TRBD2 agrees at 8 bases. The CDR3 sequence is 16 residues long. J was trimmed by 7 bases and V by 1 base; bases with no gene match: 10. Germline V gene sequence: CDR1 LGHNA, CDR2 YNFKEQ. The CDR3 nucleotides read TGTGCCAGCAGCCAAGGGTGGTCGGGGGGGCCATATACGCAGTATTTT. It translates to CASSQGWSGGPYTQYF.

The rearrangement joins TRBV7-9 to TRBJ1-4, with no clear D. Per germline, CDR1 SEHNR and CDR2 FQNEAQ (reference sequence). Trimming pared 4 bases from V and 5 bases from J, leaving 8 bases between. The CDR3 contains 13 residues. CDR3 in amino acids: CASSSGSNEKLFF. As DNA, the CDR3 is TGTGCCAGCAGCTCCGGGAGCAATGAAAAACTGTTTTTT.

V is TRBV5-6 and J is TRBJ2-3; maybe TRBD2 (5 bases). The germline V gene encodes CDR1 SGHDT and CDR2 YYEEEE. This CDR3 has 17 residues. V was trimmed by 0 bases and J by 5 bases, leaving 19 bases between them. As DNA, the CDR3 is TGTGCCAGCAGCTTGGTACTGGAGCGGAGCCGGAGAGATACGCAGTATTTT. It yields the protein CASSLVLERSRRDTQYF.

Note on this clone: Within the sample, other DNA sequences also encode this same CDR3. This chain joins TRBV7-9 and TRBJ1-1; no definite D call. This CDR3 is 16 amino acids long. The germline gives CDR1 SEHNR, CDR2 FQNEAQ (reference sequence). V lost 2 bases, J lost 0 bases, and 13 bases lay in between. CDR3 sequence: CASSLRRGAMNTEAFF. The CDR3 coding sequence is TGTGCCAGCAGCTTACGGCGGGGAGCTATGAACACTGAAGCTTTCTTT.

The V and J genes are TRBV7-8 and TRBJ2-1, with a possible D match to TRBD2 (6 bases). The germline gives CDR1 SGHVS, CDR2 FQNEAQ. Trimming shortened V by 1 base and J by 0 bases, and 16 bases separated the two germline ends. The CDR3 is 18 amino acids. CDR3 DNA: TGTGCCAGCAGCTTAGTTGGGCGGGGCCGCAGCTCCTACAATGAGCAGTTCTTC. Its translation: CASSLVGRGRSSYNEQFF.

The DNA of the CDR3 is TGTGCCAGCAGCTTATGGAGTCCGCACAATGAGCAGTTCTTC. Translated, it gives CASSLWSPHNEQFF. V usage is TRBV7-2 and J usage is TRBJ2-1, with unresolved D. CDR3 length: 14 amino acids. V lost 2 bases, J lost 5 bases, and 10 bases lay in between. The germline V gene has CDR1 SGHTA and CDR2 FQGNSA.

The chain uses TRBV2 and TRBJ2-7; maybe TRBD1 (5 bases). Trimming left V 0 bases short and J 6 bases short, with 12 bases between. The germline CDR1 and CDR2 sequences are SNHLY and FYNNEI. This CDR3 has 14 residues. The CDR3 reads CASSEAWSRVEQYF. DNA for the CDR3: TGTGCCAGCAGTGAAGCATGGTCCAGGGTCGAGCAGTACTTC.